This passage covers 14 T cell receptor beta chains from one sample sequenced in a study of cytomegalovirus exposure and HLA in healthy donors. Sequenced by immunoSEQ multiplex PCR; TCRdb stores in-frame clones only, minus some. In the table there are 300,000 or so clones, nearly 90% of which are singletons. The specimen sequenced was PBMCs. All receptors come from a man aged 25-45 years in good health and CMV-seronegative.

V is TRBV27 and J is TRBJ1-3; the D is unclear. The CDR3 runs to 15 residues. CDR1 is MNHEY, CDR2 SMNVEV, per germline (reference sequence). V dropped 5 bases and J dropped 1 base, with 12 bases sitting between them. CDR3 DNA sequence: TGTGCCAGCAGTCCCGTTATGCGATCTGGAAACACCATATATTTT. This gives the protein CASSPVMRSGNTIYF.

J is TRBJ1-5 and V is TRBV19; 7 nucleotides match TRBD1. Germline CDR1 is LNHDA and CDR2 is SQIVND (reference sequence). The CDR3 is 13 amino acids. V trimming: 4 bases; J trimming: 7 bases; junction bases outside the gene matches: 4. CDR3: CASSNQGDQPQHF. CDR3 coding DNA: TGTGCCAGTAGTAATCAGGGGGACCAGCCCCAGCATTTT.

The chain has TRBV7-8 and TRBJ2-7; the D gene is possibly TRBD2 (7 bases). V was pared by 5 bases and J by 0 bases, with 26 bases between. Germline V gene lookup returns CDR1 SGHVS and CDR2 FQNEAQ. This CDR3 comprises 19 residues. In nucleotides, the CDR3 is TGTGCCAGCAGCAGAGTGGTAGGTTCGGCGGGGGCAAGCTCCTACGAGCAGTACTTC. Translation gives CASSRVVGSAGASSYEQYF.

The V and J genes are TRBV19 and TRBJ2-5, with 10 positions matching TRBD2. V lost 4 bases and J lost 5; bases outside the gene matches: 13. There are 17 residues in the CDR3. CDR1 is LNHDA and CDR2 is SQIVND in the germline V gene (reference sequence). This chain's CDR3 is CASSTRNVAGGRETQYF. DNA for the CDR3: TGTGCCAGTAGTACTCGAAATGTAGCGGGGGGCCGGGAGACCCAGTACTTC. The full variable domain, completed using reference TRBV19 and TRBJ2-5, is DGGITQSPKYLFRKEGQNVTLSCEQNLNHDAMYWYRQDPGQGLRLIYYSQIVNDFQKGDIAEGYSVSREKKESFPLTVTSAQKNPTAFYLCASSTRNVAGGRETQYFGPGTRLLVL.

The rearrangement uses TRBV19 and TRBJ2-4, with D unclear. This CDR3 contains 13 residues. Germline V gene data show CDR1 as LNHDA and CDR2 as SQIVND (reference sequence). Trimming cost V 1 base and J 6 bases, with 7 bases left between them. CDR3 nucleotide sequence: TGTGCCAGTAGTATAGGGTCGGGAAACATTCAGTACTTC. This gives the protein CASSIGSGNIQYF. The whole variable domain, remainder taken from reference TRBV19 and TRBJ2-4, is DGGITQSPKYLFRKEGQNVTLSCEQNLNHDAMYWYRQDPGQGLRLIYYSQIVNDFQKGDIAEGYSVSREKKESFPLTVTSAQKNPTAFYLCASSIGSGNIQYFGAGTRLSVL.

The CDR3 nucleotides read TGTGCCAGCAGTGCTCGGGGGGATACGCAGTATTTT. Amino acid sequence: CASSARGDTQYF. The V and J genes are TRBV2 and TRBJ2-3, with a possible D match to TRBD2 (6 bases). The germline CDR1 and CDR2 sequences are SNHLY and FYNNEI. The ends were cut back, 4 bases at V and 6 bases at J, with 8 bases in the middle. The CDR3 loop spans 12 amino acids.

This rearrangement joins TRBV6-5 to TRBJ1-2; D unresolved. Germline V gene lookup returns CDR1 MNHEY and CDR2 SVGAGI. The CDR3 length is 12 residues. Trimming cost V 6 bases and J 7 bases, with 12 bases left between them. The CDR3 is CASRSFGSGYTF. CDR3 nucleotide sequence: TGTGCCAGCAGATCGTTCGGGAGTGGCTACACCTTC.

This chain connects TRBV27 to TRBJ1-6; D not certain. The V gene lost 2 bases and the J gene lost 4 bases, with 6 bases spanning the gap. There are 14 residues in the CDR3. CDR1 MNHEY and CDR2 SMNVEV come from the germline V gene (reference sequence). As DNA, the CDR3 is TGTGCCAGCAGTTTACGCGGATATAATTCACCCCTCCACTTT. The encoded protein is CASSLRGYNSPLHF.

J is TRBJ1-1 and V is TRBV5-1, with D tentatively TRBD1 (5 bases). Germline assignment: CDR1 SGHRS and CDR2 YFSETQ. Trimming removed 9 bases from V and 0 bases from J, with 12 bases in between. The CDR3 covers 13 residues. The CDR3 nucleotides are TGCGCCACCGCGACAGATATGAACACTGAAGCTTTCTTT. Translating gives CATATDMNTEAFF. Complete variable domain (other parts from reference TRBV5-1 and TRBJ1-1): KAGVTQTPRYLIKTRGQQVTLSCSPISGHRSVSWYQQTPGQGLQFLFEYFSETQRNKGNFPGRFSGRQFSNSRSEMNVSTLELGDSALYLCATATDMNTEAFFGQGTRLTVV.

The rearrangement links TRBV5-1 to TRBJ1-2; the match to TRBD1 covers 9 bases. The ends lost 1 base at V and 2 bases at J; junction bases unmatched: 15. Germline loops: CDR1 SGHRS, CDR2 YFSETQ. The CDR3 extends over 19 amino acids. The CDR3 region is CASSLRSPGQGLKNYGYTF. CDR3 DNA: TGCGCCAGCAGCTTGAGGTCCCCGGGACAGGGACTAAAAAACTATGGCTACACCTTC.

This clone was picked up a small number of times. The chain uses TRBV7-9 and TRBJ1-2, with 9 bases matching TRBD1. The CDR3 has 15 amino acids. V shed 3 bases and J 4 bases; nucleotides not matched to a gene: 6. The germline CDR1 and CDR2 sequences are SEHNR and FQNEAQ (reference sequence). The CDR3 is CASSFGTGRAYGYTF. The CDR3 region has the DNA TGTGCCAGCAGCTTCGGGACAGGGAGGGCCTATGGCTACACCTTC.

The chain's CDR3 is CASSHAPTGRGRNEQFF. Written as DNA, the CDR3 is TGCGCCAGCAGCCATGCTCCGACAGGGCGTGGGCGCAATGAGCAGTTCTTC. This chain connects TRBV4-1 to TRBJ2-1; TRBD1 matches at 7 bases. The CDR3 is 17 residues long. The V and J ends lost 3 bases and 6 bases, in that order; junction bases with no gene match: 14. Per the germline V gene, CDR1 is MGHRA and CDR2 is YSYEKL.

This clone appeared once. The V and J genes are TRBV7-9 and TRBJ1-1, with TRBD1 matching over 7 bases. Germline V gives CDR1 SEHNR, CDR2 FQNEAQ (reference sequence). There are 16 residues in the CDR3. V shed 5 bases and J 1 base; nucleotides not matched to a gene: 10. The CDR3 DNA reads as TGTGCCAGCAGCGATGCCCTTGACAGGGCGAACACTGAAGCTTTCTTT. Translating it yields CASSDALDRANTEAFF.

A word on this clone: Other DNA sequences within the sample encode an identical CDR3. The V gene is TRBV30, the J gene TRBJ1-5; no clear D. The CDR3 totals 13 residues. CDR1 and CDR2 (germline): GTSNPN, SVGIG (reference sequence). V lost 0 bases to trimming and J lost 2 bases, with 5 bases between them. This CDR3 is CAWSVRGNQPQHF. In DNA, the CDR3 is TGTGCCTGGAGTGTACGGGGCAATCAGCCCCAGCATTTT.